This T cell receptor beta chain was observed in a study of blood T cell repertoires in COVID-19. Study summary: PBMCs, B-cell-depleted T cells, or T cells were the source of the cDNA or gDNA that made up the material.

In its sample, this clone was seen once. Germline assignment: CDR1 LNHNV and CDR2 YYDKDF (reference sequence). The CDR3 loop spans 14 amino acids. The V end lost 1 base, the J end lost 8 bases, and 12 bases lay between the germline ends. Assay used: immunoSEQ multiplex PCR; TCRdb lists only in-frame clones, some missing. The sample shows around 100,000 clones, about 89% of them seen only once. The chain combines TRBV15 with TRBJ2-1; D might be TRBD2 (5 bases). Sequencing was carried out using peripheral blood. This TCR came from a man aged 55 to 70 with COVID-19, enrolled during active disease. The CDR3 is CATSRGLTGDEQFF. The DNA of the CDR3 is TGTGCCACCAGCAGAGGGCTTACCGGGGATGAGCAGTTCTTC.